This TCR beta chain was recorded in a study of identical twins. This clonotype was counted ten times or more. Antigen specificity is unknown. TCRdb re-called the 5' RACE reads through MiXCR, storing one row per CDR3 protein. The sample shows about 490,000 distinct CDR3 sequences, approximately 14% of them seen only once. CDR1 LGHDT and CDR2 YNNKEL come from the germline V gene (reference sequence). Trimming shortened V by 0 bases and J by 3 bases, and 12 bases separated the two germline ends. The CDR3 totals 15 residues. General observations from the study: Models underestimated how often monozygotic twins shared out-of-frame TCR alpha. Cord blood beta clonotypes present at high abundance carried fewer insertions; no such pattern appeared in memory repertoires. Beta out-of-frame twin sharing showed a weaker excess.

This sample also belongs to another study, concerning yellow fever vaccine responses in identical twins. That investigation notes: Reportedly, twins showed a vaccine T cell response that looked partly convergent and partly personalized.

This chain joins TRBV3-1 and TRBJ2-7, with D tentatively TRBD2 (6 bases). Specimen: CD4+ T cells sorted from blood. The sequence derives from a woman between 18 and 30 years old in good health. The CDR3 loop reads CASSQDISGFYEQYF. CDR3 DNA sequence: TGTGCCAGCAGCCAAGATATCAGCGGGTTCTACGAGCAGTACTTC.